Shown below are 4 T cell receptor beta chains from a single sample sequenced in a study of CD8+CD57+ T cells in acquired aplastic anemia. In patients chosen for sequencing, flow cytometry had shown CD8+CD57+ cell expansion. Genomic DNA constituted the template upon which TCR beta VDJ and CDR3 profiling was performed. TCRdb re-analysed the reads in MiXCR, keeping a single row per CDR3 protein. In the table there are 190,000 or so distinct CDR3 sequences, less than 60% of which are singletons. Sequencing was carried out using sorted CD4+, CD8+, or CD8+CD57+ T cells (not recorded which) from PBMCs. The origin of the receptors is a human donor with aplastic anemia.

This clonotype was seen only a few times. This clone may be a read error of a much larger clone one base away. The genes are TRBV5-1 and TRBJ1-1; D perhaps matches TRBD1 (5 bases). The CDR3 is made up of 13 amino acids. Trimming pared 6 bases from V and 7 bases from J, leaving 16 bases between. Germline V gene sequence: CDR1 SGHRS, CDR2 YFSETQ. CDR3 loop: CASTKDNIYEAFF. The CDR3 DNA sequence: TGCGCCAGCACCAAGGACAACATCTATGAAGCTTTCTTT.

This clonotype was detected many times. The rearrangement joins TRBV14 to TRBJ1-2, with TRBD1 matching 7 bases. Germline-derived CDR1 and CDR2 are SGHDN and FVKESK. The length of the CDR3 is 16 residues. The V and J ends lost 0 bases and 4 bases, in that order; junction bases with no gene match: 8. CDR3 in DNA: TGTGCCAGCAGCCAAGATATGACAGGGTTCGGCTATGGCTACACCTTC. Its protein is CASSQDMTGFGYGYTF. The full variable domain, rest sourced from reference TRBV14 and TRBJ1-2, is EAGVTQFPSHSVIEKGQTVTLRCDPISGHDNLYWYRRVMGKEIKFLLHFVKESKQDESGMPNNRFLAERTGGTYSTLKVQPAELEDSGVYFCASSQDMTGFGYGYTFGSGTRLTVV.

This clonotype was counted many times. The rearrangement joins TRBV5-8 to TRBJ2-1; 7 bases agree with TRBD1. The CDR3 sequence is 14 residues long. CDR1 is SGHTS and CDR2 is YDEGEE in the germline V gene. V shed 0 bases and J 4 bases; nucleotides not matched to a gene: 1. The CDR3 DNA sequence: TGTGCCAGCAGCTTGGAGGGGGCTTACAATGAGCAGTTCTTC. As protein: CASSLEGAYNEQFF.

This chain uses TRBV6-5 with TRBJ1-2; D unresolved. The CDR3 spans 18 residues. Trimming took 2 bases from V and 2 from J, leaving 21 bases between them. CDR1 and CDR2 from the germline V gene are MNHEY and SVGAGI. CDR3 coding DNA: TGTGCCAGCAGTTACACCGCCAAAGACGGCGTCCTAAACTATGGCTACACCTTC. Amino acids: CASSYTAKDGVLNYGYTF.